The 10 T cell receptor beta chains listed next were all sequenced from one sample in a study of blood T cells in healthy people across ages (dated by TCRdb to about 2015). Receptor amplification or capture employed 5' RACE. Sequencing took place on an Illumina HiSeq 2500. A second PCR of roughly 7 to 11 cycles was performed with a sample-barcoded 5' primer and a J-beta primer mix. Through fastp at Q25 and MiXCR, TCRdb rebuilt clones from the public reads, retaining in-frame beta chains. CDR3 protein duplicates are merged, each entry listing the most common genes and DNA. In all, the sample holds approximately 700,000 distinct CDR3 sequences, and about 34% of those were seen once. Approximately 15% of the sample is held by the ten biggest clonotypes. Input material: blood. Every receptor here comes from a woman older than 75 in good health. Donor details come from another sample of the same person, matched by shared clones.

About this clonotype: This may arise from a read error, as a much more abundant clone is one base away. This chain connects TRBV4-2 to TRBJ1-2; D is unresolved. The germline gives CDR1 LGHNA, CDR2 YNFKEQ. V was pared by 0 bases and J by 4 bases, with 15 bases between. The CDR3 runs to 16 residues. The CDR3 reads CASSQDGGERGYGYTF. The CDR3 DNA is TGTGCCAGCAGCCAAGATGGCGGGGAACGGGGCTATGGCTACACCTTC.

V and J are TRBV5-1 and TRBJ2-1; 7 bases agree with TRBD1. Germline V gene lookup returns CDR1 SGHRS and CDR2 YFSETQ. Losses at the gene ends were 0 bases for V and 0 bases for J; bases not matched to a gene: 3. This CDR3 comprises 16 residues. This CDR3 reads CASSLVGQSSYNEQFF. In DNA, the CDR3 is TGCGCCAGCAGCTTGGTGGGACAGTCCTCCTACAATGAGCAGTTCTTC.

The chain is built from TRBV19 and TRBJ1-1; D gene uncertain. V was cut by 5 bases and J by 0 bases, with 10 bases left in between. This CDR3 contains 14 residues. The germline CDR1 and CDR2 sequences are LNHDA and SQIVND (reference sequence). The CDR3: CASSVTSMNTEAFF. In DNA form, the CDR3 reads TGTGCCAGTAGTGTGACATCTATGAACACTGAAGCTTTCTTT.

The sample holds many counts of this clonotype. V gene TRBV6-2 or TRBV6-3 combines with J gene TRBJ2-7, with D unclear. This CDR3 spans 12 amino acids. The V and J ends lost 6 bases and 0 bases respectively, with 6 bases between them. Germline-derived CDR1 and CDR2 are MNHEY and SVGEGT. The CDR3, as DNA: TGTGCCAGCAGCGGTACCTCCTACGAGCAGTACTTC. This sequence encodes CASSGTSYEQYF.

A single count supports this clonotype. V and J are TRBV20-1 and TRBJ2-1, with a weak D call TRBD1 (6 bases). Per the germline V gene, CDR1 is DFQATT and CDR2 is SNEGSKA (reference sequence). V was pared by 5 bases and J by 8 bases, with 19 bases between. The CDR3 length is 14 residues. The CDR3 region is CSAPKTGRLDEQFF. CDR3 coding DNA: TGCAGTGCTCCCAAGACAGGCAGGCTGGATGAGCAGTTCTTC.

The chain carries TRBV6-1 and TRBJ1-5, with a tentative D call TRBD1 (6 bases). Germline assignment: CDR1 MNHNS and CDR2 SASEGT. Trimming removed 2 bases from V and 7 bases from J, with 15 bases in between. There are 15 residues in the CDR3. The CDR3 here is CASSELTGSGQPQHF. DNA of the CDR3: TGTGCCAGCAGTGAACTAACAGGGTCCGGGCAGCCCCAGCATTTT.

Many counts were recorded for this clonotype. V gene TRBV7-9 combines with J gene TRBJ2-1; D is unclear. The J call may be wrong; the DNA end is better matched by TRBJ2-7. The CDR3 covers 12 residues. Germline CDR1 and CDR2: SEHNR and FQNEAQ (reference sequence). CDR3 sequence reads: CASSFSYNEQYF. CDR3 coding DNA: TGTGCCAGCAGCTTTTCGTACAATGAGCAGTACTTC.

This clonotype has more than one count but fewer than ten. V usage is TRBV2 and J usage is TRBJ1-1; 7 bases map to TRBD1. In germline, CDR1 is SNHLY, CDR2 FYNNEI. The V gene end was trimmed by 6 bases and the J gene end by 5 bases; junction bases not matched to a gene: 9. The CDR3 runs to 14 residues. The CDR3 here is CASSQGQTGTEAFF. The CDR3 DNA is TGTGCCAGCAGCCAGGGACAGACGGGGACTGAAGCTTTCTTT.

This clonotype came up a few times. V is TRBV28 and J is TRBJ1-5; D ambiguous. V was trimmed by 3 bases and J by 0 bases, leaving 12 bases between them. The germline V gene encodes CDR1 MDHEN and CDR2 SYDVKM. The CDR3 loop spans 16 amino acids. CDR3 amino acids: CASSFKKGYSNQPQHF. The CDR3 DNA reads TGTGCCAGCAGTTTCAAAAAGGGTTATAGCAATCAGCCCCAGCATTTT.

This clonotype came up a few times. Given a much more abundant clone one base away, this may be a read error. The chain uses TRBV29-1 and TRBJ2-5; D might be TRBD1 (6 bases). Trimming cost V 4 bases and J 11 bases, with 20 bases left between them. This CDR3 comprises 13 residues. Looked up from germline, CDR1 is SQVTM and CDR2 is ANQGSEA. The CDR3 spells CSVGRGLGNEQYF. The CDR3 DNA sequence: TGCAGCGTTGGCAGGGGTTTGGGCAATGAGCAGTACTTC.